A selection of T cell receptor beta chains follows, all from one sample in a study of blood T cell repertoires in COVID-19. Measured with immunoSEQ multiplex PCR; TCRdb has only the in-frame clones, and not every one. The sample has over 350,000 clones, just over 90% seen once. The sequenced sample was PBMCs or T cells enriched from blood (not recorded which). The receptors derive from a woman aged 40 to 55 who had been exposed to COVID-19. Each CDR3 is given with its conserved first and last residue. A D gene is named only where the DNA matches it firmly. Some rows have no size entry. The others give once, few or many, or a class for an expanded clone.

size,J,D,V,CDR3,DNA
.,TRBJ2-1,TRBD2,TRBV7-9,CASSRFASGRAREQFF,TGTGCCAGCAGCAGATTCGCCAGCGGGAGGGCCCGGGAGCAGTTCTTC
.,TRBJ1-5,.,TRBV10-1,CASSDNAHGNQPQHF,TGCGCCAGCAGTGACAACGCACATGGCAATCAGCCCCAGCATTTT
.,TRBJ1-4,.,TRBV3-1/TRBV3-2,CASSHNSATNEKLFF,TGTGCCAGCAGCCATAACTCGGCAACTAATGAAAAACTGTTTTTT
once,TRBJ1-1,.,TRBV5-6,CASSLLGAWTEAFF,TGTGCCAGCAGCTTGTTGGGGGCATGGACTGAAGCTTTCTTT
.,TRBJ2-7,TRBD2,TRBV7-6,CASSLERGLGEQYF,TGTGCCAGCAGCTTAGAGCGGGGGCTTGGCGAGCAGTACTTC
.,TRBJ2-5,TRBD1,TRBV3-1/TRBV3-2,CASSQRTGQETQYF,TGTGCCAGCAGCCAAAGGACAGGTCAAGAGACCCAGTACTTC
.,TRBJ2-3,TRBD1,TRBV18,CASSPPGTGRDTQYF,TGTGCCAGCTCACCTCCCGGGACAGGGAGAGATACGCAGTATTTT
once,TRBJ2-1,.,TRBV5-5,CASSLPGYNEQFF,TGTGCCAGCAGCTTGCCAGGTTACAATGAGCAGTTCTTC
.,TRBJ1-1,TRBD1,TRBV7-9,CASRRTGEGTEAFF,TGTGCCAGCAGAAGGACAGGGGAAGGCACTGAAGCTTTCTTT
.,TRBJ1-2,.,TRBV7-8,CASSPKGDYGYTF,TGTGCCAGCAGCCCAAAAGGGGATTATGGCTACACCTTC
.,TRBJ2-1,TRBD2,TRBV19,CASSMGTSGSEQFF,TGTGCCAGTAGTATGGGGACTAGCGGGTCGGAGCAGTTCTTC
.,TRBJ2-4,TRBD1,TRBV7-8,CASGDRVRYF,TGTGCCAGCGGGGACAGGGTTAGGTACTTC
few,TRBJ1-2,.,TRBV2,CASRRQGTLYGYTF,TGTGCCAGCAGACGGCAGGGGACCCTCTATGGCTACACCTTC
.,TRBJ2-7,.,TRBV2,CASRVTGLEGEQYF,TGTGCCAGCAGAGTTACAGGGCTTGAGGGGGAGCAGTACTTC
.,TRBJ1-3,.,TRBV19,CASSIMAGKSSGNTIYF,TGTGCCAGTAGTATAATGGCAGGGAAGAGCTCTGGAAACACCATATATTTT
.,TRBJ1-2,.,TRBV5-4,CASSYYRERGYTF,TGTGCCAGCAGCTACTACAGGGAGCGTGGCTACACCTTC
.,TRBJ1-1,.,TRBV10-3,CAINRRVDTEAFF,TGTGCCATCAATCGCAGGGTAGACACTGAAGCTTTCTTT
.,TRBJ1-1,.,TRBV12-3/TRBV12-4,CASNTKEGVRAFF,TGTGCCAGCAACACCAAAGAAGGGGTTCGAGCTTTCTTT
.,TRBJ1-5,TRBD1,TRBV18,CASSATGGDQPQHF,TGTGCCAGCTCAGCAACAGGGGGCGATCAGCCCCAGCATTTT
.,TRBJ2-1,.,TRBV14,CASSFVTAPYNEQFF,TGTGCCAGCAGTTTTGTGACAGCCCCCTACAATGAGCAGTTCTTC
.,TRBJ2-7,TRBD2,TRBV7-2,CASSIGTSGRSGEQYF,TGTGCCAGCAGCATCGGGACTAGCGGGCGATCAGGAGAGCAGTACTTC
.,TRBJ2-1,.,TRBV12-3/TRBV12-4,CASQRQYNEQFF,TGTGCCAGTCAAAGACAGTACAATGAGCAGTTCTTC
.,TRBJ2-1,TRBD2,TRBV10-2,CASRGSSGNYNEQFF,TGCGCCAGCAGGGGGAGTAGCGGGAACTACAATGAGCAGTTCTTC
few,TRBJ2-7,TRBD2,TRBV7-2,CASSFSGRAYEQYF,TGTGCCAGCAGCTTTAGCGGGAGGGCCTACGAGCAGTACTTC
.,TRBJ1-1,.,TRBV19,CASSIAGYPEAFF,TGTGCCAGTAGTATAGCAGGGTACCCTGAAGCTTTCTTT
.,TRBJ2-7,TRBD1,TRBV18,CASSQGADTYEQYF,TGTGCCAGCTCACAGGGGGCGGATACCTACGAGCAGTACTTC
.,TRBJ2-5,TRBD2,TRBV2,CASRSSGGDMKTQYF,TGTGCCAGCAGATCATCCGGGGGGGACATGAAGACCCAGTACTTC
few,TRBJ1-3,.,TRBV5-4,CASSRNREGNTIYF,TGTGCCAGCAGCCGCAACAGGGAGGGAAACACCATATATTTT
.,TRBJ2-1,TRBD2,TRBV19,CASSIDGGGAYNEQFF,TGTGCCAGTAGTATAGATGGGGGAGGGGCTTACAATGAGCAGTTCTTC
.,TRBJ2-7,TRBD2,TRBV11-2,CASSRTSGSYEQYF,TGTGCCAGCAGCCGGACTAGTGGTTCCTACGAGCAGTACTTC
.,TRBJ1-4,.,TRBV3-1/TRBV3-2,CASSLWTATNEKLFF,TGTGCCAGCAGCCTTTGGACAGCAACTAATGAAAAACTGTTTTTT
once,TRBJ1-1,TRBD1,TRBV19,CASSIARTGGFGTEAFF,TGTGCCAGTAGTATTGCGAGGACAGGGGGCTTCGGCACTGAAGCTTTCTTT
.,TRBJ1-2,TRBD1,TRBV19,CASRPTGTGGGGYTF,TGTGCCAGTAGACCGACCGGGACAGGGGGTGGAGGCTACACCTTC
.,TRBJ1-6,TRBD1,TRBV15,CATSRTGGSPLHF,TGTGCCACCAGCAGGACAGGGGGCTCACCCCTCCACTTT
.,TRBJ1-4,.,TRBV27,CASSLGQGRHHEKLFF,TGTGCCAGCAGTCTTGGGCAGGGCCGCCACCATGAAAAACTGTTTTTT
.,TRBJ1-1,.,TRBV2,CASSFSEAFF,TGTGCCAGCAGTTTCAGTGAAGCTTTCTTT
.,TRBJ1-5,.,TRBV5-1,CASSLGSGGSNQPQHF,TGCGCCAGCAGCTTGGGTTCTGGAGGGAGCAATCAGCCCCAGCATTTT
.,TRBJ1-2,.,TRBV5-1,CASSLDGQNYGYTF,TGCGCCAGCAGCTTGGATGGACAGAACTATGGCTACACCTTC
.,TRBJ1-1,.,TRBV7-2,CASSLASATAGRGEAFF,TGTGCCAGCAGCTTAGCTAGCGCTACTGCGGGGCGCGGTGAAGCTTTCTTT
.,TRBJ1-5,.,TRBV15,CATSTYGQPSSNQPQHF,TGTGCCACCAGCACCTATGGACAGCCCAGTAGCAATCAGCCCCAGCATTTT
.,TRBJ1-2,.,TRBV30,CAWSVGGGGYTF,TGTGCCTGGAGTGTCGGGGGAGGAGGCTACACCTTC
.,TRBJ2-7,TRBD2,TRBV5-1,CASSRGLAIYEQYF,TGCGCCAGCAGCCGCGGACTAGCGATCTACGAGCAGTACTTC
once,TRBJ1-1,TRBD1,TRBV15,CATSSIGQGKAFF,TGTGCCACCAGCAGTATAGGACAGGGAAAAGCTTTCTTT
.,TRBJ1-4,.,TRBV10-2,CASSVGRINEKLFF,TGCGCCAGCAGTGTGGGCAGGATTAATGAAAAACTGTTTTTT
.,TRBJ2-7,.,TRBV6-2/TRBV6-3,CASSAPRLSGGEQYF,TGTGCCAGCAGCGCCCCCAGACTCTCTGGAGGGGAGCAGTACTTC
.,TRBJ1-1,TRBD1,TRBV2,CASSLETGVAEAFF,TGTGCCAGCTCCCTAGAGACAGGGGTGGCTGAAGCTTTCTTT
.,TRBJ2-1,.,TRBV30,CAWSQGLVLKDFVKFF,TGTGCCTGGAGTCAAGGGCTTGTACTAAAGGACTTTGTTAAGTTCTTC
once,TRBJ2-3,TRBD2,TRBV3-1/TRBV3-2,CASSRSGRGGTDTQYF,TGTGCCAGCAGCCGAAGTGGGCGGGGGGGCACAGATACGCAGTATTTT
.,TRBJ2-3,TRBD1,TRBV10-2,CASKNDRGANTQYF,TGCGCCAGCAAGAACGACAGGGGGGCAAATACGCAGTATTTT
.,TRBJ1-1,.,TRBV7-2,CASRYTPVTEAFF,TGTGCCAGCAGATATACCCCGGTCACTGAAGCTTTCTTT
.,TRBJ2-1,.,TRBV7-2,CASSFAGAYNEQFF,TGTGCCAGCAGCTTTGCAGGGGCCTACAATGAGCAGTTCTTC
once,TRBJ2-7,TRBD2,TRBV11-3,CASKAPAGVKEQYF,TGTGCCAGCAAGGCCCCAGCGGGAGTTAAAGAGCAGTACTTC